This TCR beta chain was documented in a study of blood T cells in healthy people across ages. V shed 8 bases and J shed 7 bases, with 17 bases lying between them. The CDR3 runs to 13 residues. The use of a sample-barcoded 5' primer and a J-beta primer mix characterized a second PCR of 7 to 11 cycles. TCRdb used MiXCR to reprocess the 5' RACE reads, holding one entry per CDR3 protein. The top ten hold under 20% of the sample, which has around 800,000 distinct CDR3 sequences, approximately 44% seen once. There were healthy Caucasian individuals from Russia, aged about 6 to 100, serving as donors. The sample taken for sequencing was blood. The V gene is TRBV12-3 or TRBV12-4, the J gene TRBJ1-2, with D unclear. The TCR sequence derives from a man between 60 and 75 years old in good health. CDR3 amino acids: CASATPEGFGYTF. CDR3 DNA: TGTGCCAGCGCCACCCCCGAGGGCTTTGGCTACACCTTC.